This record covers a single T cell receptor beta chain. Using immunoSEQ multiplex PCR, the repertoire was profiled, and TCRdb retains in-frame clones only, with some absent. This table holds 100,000 to 150,000 clones, 70% to 90% found once. The data stem from a study of blood T cell repertoires in COVID-19. The specimen sequenced was peripheral blood. The clonotype comes from a woman aged 55-69 years with acute or convalescent COVID-19.

The CDR3 region has the DNA TGTGCCAGCAGCGGCCGCCAGCCCGCGGGCACAGATACGCAGTATTTT. Residues: CASSGRQPAGTDTQYF. The chain joins TRBV5-4 to TRBJ2-3, with unresolved D. Trimming took off 4 bases at V and 1 base at J, with 16 bases between the two ends. CDR1 SGHNT and CDR2 YYREEE come from the germline V gene (reference sequence). CDR3 size: 16 residues.